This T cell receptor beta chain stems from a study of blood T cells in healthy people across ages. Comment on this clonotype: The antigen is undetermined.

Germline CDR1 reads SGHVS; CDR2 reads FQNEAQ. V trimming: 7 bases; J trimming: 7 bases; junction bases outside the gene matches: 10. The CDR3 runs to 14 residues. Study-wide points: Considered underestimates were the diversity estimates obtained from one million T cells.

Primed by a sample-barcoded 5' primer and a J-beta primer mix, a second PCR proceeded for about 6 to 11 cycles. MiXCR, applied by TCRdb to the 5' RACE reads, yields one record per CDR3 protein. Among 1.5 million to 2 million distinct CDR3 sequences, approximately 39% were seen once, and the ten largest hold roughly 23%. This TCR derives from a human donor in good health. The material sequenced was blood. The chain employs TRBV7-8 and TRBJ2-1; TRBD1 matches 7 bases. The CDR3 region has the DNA TGTGCCAGCACCTCACGGACAGGTGGGAATGAGCAGTTCTTC. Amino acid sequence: CASTSRTGGNEQFF.